This T cell receptor beta chain was sequenced in a study of identifying expanded T cells in peripheral blood. Study-wide points: About 1.2 clones differed between technical replicates, versus approximately 17 and 20 over time. Roughly two-week clone count variance significantly increased as total template count grew.

The protocol was immunoSEQ multiplex PCR, while the TCRdb copy is restricted to in-frame clones and leaves out a portion. The data contain about 100,000 clones, over 75% of them singletons. This clone showed up just once. Antigen specificity is unknown. The germline V gene encodes CDR1 MNHEY and CDR2 SMNVEV (reference sequence). Trimming took 3 bases from V and 3 from J; bases not matched to a gene: 10. This CDR3 has 16 amino acids. No infections or other immune events were documented during collection. The chain links TRBV27 to TRBJ2-7, with 8 bases matching TRBD1. Sequenced material: blood. The receptor was isolated from a person between 18 and 75 years old in good health. CDR3 sequence: CASSLSRTGNVYEQYF. The CDR3 DNA reads as TGTGCCAGCAGTTTGAGTAGGACAGGGAATGTCTACGAGCAGTACTTC.